This paragraph reports one TCR beta chain. Its target is not known. Treatment: roughly 20 received Ad26.COV2.S at low or high dose, single or two shots; 5 received placebo; per-sample allocation not given. Following the first vaccine or placebo injection, samples were taken on day 63. The sample is drawn from a study of Ad26.COV2.S vaccination and SARS-CoV-2 variants. Using immunoSEQ multiplex PCR, the repertoire was profiled, and TCRdb retains in-frame clones only, with some absent. The table records 350,000 to 450,000 clones, roughly 91% of them present only once. The CDR3 has 15 amino acids. Germline V gene lookup returns CDR1 LGHDT and CDR2 YNNKEL (reference sequence). Trimming took off 4 bases at V and 2 bases at J, with 12 bases between the two ends. Study observations and caveats: Vaccine recipients and placebo recipients showed similar non-spike TCR breadth.

V and J are TRBV3-1 (or the pseudogene TRBV3-2) and TRBJ1-3; D might be TRBD1 (5 bases). Sequences were derived from peripheral blood, sampled in a trial of Ad26.COV2.S vaccine versus placebo. The clonotype comes from a person aged 18-60 years who received the Ad26.COV2.S COVID-19 vaccine or a placebo. In DNA, the CDR3 is TGTGCCAGCAGCCGGGACGGCTACGCTGGAAACACCATATATTTT. The encoded protein is CASSRDGYAGNTIYF.